This is a list of T cell receptor beta chains from one sample in a study of PD-1 blockade in classical Hodgkin lymphoma. Profiled with immunoSEQ multiplex PCR; TCRdb holds only in-frame clones, not every one. The data show 50,000 or so clones, more than 75% seen once. Source: peripheral blood mononuclear cells (PBMCs), taken before the fourth cycle of nivolumab. The source of these receptors is a human donor with classical Hodgkin lymphoma. Each CDR3 is given with its conserved first and last residue. The D gene is left open where the match is weak. The listing skips clone size in some rows; elsewhere it reads once, few, many or a size class.

abundance | j_gene | v_gene | d_gene | CDR3aa | CDR3nt
NA | TRBJ2-3 | TRBV7-8 | TRBD2 | CASSSASGRAGQYF | TGTGCCAGCAGCTCAGCTAGCGGGAGGGCGGGCCAGTATTTT
NA | TRBJ2-2 | TRBV5-1 | NA | CASSLTQRTYTGELFF | TGCGCCAGCAGCTTGACTCAAAGGACCTACACCGGGGAGCTGTTTTTT
NA | TRBJ2-3 | TRBV19 | TRBD2 | CASSTQGTSGTDTQYF | TGTGCCAGTAGTACCCAGGGGACTAGCGGCACAGATACGCAGTATTTT
NA | TRBJ1-2 | TRBV5-1 | NA | CASSLVPGATTNYGYTF | TGCGCCAGCAGCTTGGTTCCAGGGGCCACCACTAACTATGGCTACACCTTC
NA | TRBJ2-7 | TRBV4-3 | TRBD1 | CASSLRTGSYEQYF | TGCGCCAGCAGCCTCCGGACAGGGTCCTACGAGCAGTACTTC
NA | TRBJ1-3 | TRBV6-5 | NA | CASNSLEGNTIYF | TGTGCCAGCAATTCTCTAGAGGGAAACACCATATATTTT
few | TRBJ2-1 | TRBV6-5 | NA | CASSQFLYNEQFF | TGTGCCAGCAGTCAGTTTTTATACAATGAGCAGTTCTTC
NA | TRBJ1-1 | TRBV28 | TRBD1 | CASSRQGAWEAFF | TGTGCCAGCAGTCGACAGGGGGCCTGGGAAGCTTTCTTT
NA | TRBJ2-7 | TRBV7-6 | NA | CASSLDAGYEQYF | TGTGCCAGCAGCTTAGATGCAGGCTACGAGCAGTACTTC
once | TRBJ1-1 | TRBV7-6 | TRBD1 | CASSPKWDRDPNTEAFF | TGTGCCAGCAGCCCAAAATGGGACAGGGATCCTAACACTGAAGCTTTCTTT
NA | TRBJ2-1 | TRBV7-3 | NA | CASRALNEQFF | TGTGCCAGCAGAGCGCTGAATGAGCAGTTCTTC
NA | TRBJ1-1 | TRBV18 | TRBD1 | CASSPLPGQGSNTEAFF | TGTGCCAGCTCACCCTTACCTGGACAGGGATCGAACACTGAAGCTTTCTTT
NA | TRBJ1-2 | TRBV14 | NA | CASSQDSAF | TGTGCCAGCAGCCAAGACAGCGCCTTC
NA | TRBJ1-1 | TRBV14 | NA | CASSQNSIAFF | TGTGCCAGCAGCCAAAATTCGATCGCTTTCTTT
NA | TRBJ2-2 | TRBV28 | TRBD1 | CAIESPGTANTGELFF | TGTGCCATCGAAAGTCCGGGGACAGCGAACACCGGGGAGCTGTTTTTT
few | TRBJ2-7 | TRBV5-1 | TRBD1 | CASSLSGQIYEQYF | TGCGCCAGCAGCTTGTCGGGACAGATCTACGAGCAGTACTTC
NA | TRBJ1-3 | TRBV28 | NA | CASSPTPYETGNTIYF | TGTGCCAGCAGTCCGACCCCGTACGAGACTGGAAACACCATATATTTT
few | TRBJ2-2 | TRBV5-1 | NA | CASSHSGDGTGELFF | TGCGCCAGCAGTCACTCAGGGGACGGGACCGGGGAGCTGTTTTTT
NA | TRBJ1-4 | TRBV27 | NA | CASSLSKDVEKLFF | TGTGCCAGCAGCTTGAGCAAGGACGTAGAAAAACTGTTTTTT
NA | TRBJ1-1 | TRBV28 | NA | CASVSGGTEAFF | TGTGCCAGCGTCTCCGGTGGCACTGAAGCTTTCTTT
NA | TRBJ1-2 | TRBV5-1 | TRBD1 | CASRPWGQGITITGYGYTF | TGCGCCAGCAGGCCATGGGGACAGGGAATAACCATCACAGGCTATGGCTACACCTTC
NA | TRBJ1-2 | TRBV5-6 | NA | CASSLGQVNGYTF | TGTGCCAGCAGCCTCGGGCAGGTGAATGGCTACACCTTC
once | TRBJ2-3 | TRBV11-2 | NA | CASSLVTGTDTQYF | TGTGCCAGCAGCCTGGTTACTGGGACAGATACGCAGTATTTT
NA | TRBJ2-7 | TRBV5-1 | TRBD1 | CASSWAPGDRGTYEQYF | TGCGCCAGCAGCTGGGCACCGGGGGACAGGGGCACCTACGAGCAGTACTTC
once | TRBJ2-7 | TRBV27 | NA | CASSLSLSYEQYF | TGTGCCAGCAGTTTATCCCTCTCCTACGAGCAGTACTTC
NA | TRBJ2-5 | TRBV15 | TRBD1 | CATSGGTGPEGETQYF | TGTGCCACCAGCGGTGGGACAGGGCCGGAAGGAGAGACCCAGTACTTC
NA | TRBJ1-5 | TRBV28 | NA | CASSTVGLGNQPQHF | TGTGCCAGCAGTACCGTGGGACTGGGAAATCAGCCCCAGCATTTT
NA | TRBJ1-5 | TRBV4-3 | NA | CASSQDAGGAVQPQHF | TGCGCCAGCAGCCAAGACGCCGGGGGCGCGGTTCAGCCCCAGCATTTT
NA | TRBJ1-2 | TRBV2 | NA | CASSEVQGSDYGYTF | TGTGCCAGCAGTGAAGTTCAGGGTTCGGACTATGGCTACACCTTC
NA | TRBJ2-7 | TRBV11-2 | NA | CASSLGRGTYEQYF | TGTGCCAGCAGCTTAGGACGGGGAACCTACGAGCAGTACTTC
NA | TRBJ1-2 | TRBV5-4 | TRBD1 | CASSPGQGKGDYGYTF | TGTGCCAGCAGCCCAGGACAGGGAAAAGGGGACTATGGCTACACCTTC
NA | TRBJ1-3 | TRBV6-1 | NA | CASTFDRSSGNTIYF | TGTGCCAGCACTTTTGACAGGAGCTCTGGAAACACCATATATTTT
NA | TRBJ1-2 | TRBV18 | TRBD1 | CASSPGGSGTGAVGYTF | TGTGCCAGCTCACCAGGCGGCTCCGGGACAGGGGCGGTCGGCTACACCTTC
NA | TRBJ2-3 | TRBV25-1 | TRBD2 | CASQTSLDTQYF | TGTGCCAGCCAGACTAGCTTAGATACGCAGTATTTT
NA | TRBJ2-3 | TRBV4-2 | TRBD2 | CASSQGLAGGREDTQYF | TGTGCCAGCAGCCAGGGACTAGCGGGGGGGCGTGAAGATACGCAGTATTTT
NA | TRBJ1-1 | TRBV29-1 | NA | CSVGAAFF | TGCAGCGTTGGTGCAGCTTTCTTT
NA | TRBJ2-1 | TRBV6-5 | TRBD2 | CASSYGPSGYNEQFF | TGTGCCAGCAGTTACGGGCCTAGCGGCTACAATGAGCAGTTCTTC
once | TRBJ1-3 | TRBV2 | NA | CASSGGHPTSGNTIYF | TGTGCCAGCAGTGGGGGACACCCTACCTCTGGAAACACCATATATTTT
NA | TRBJ1-2 | TRBV6-5 | NA | CASRDRANYGYTF | TGTGCCAGCAGGGACAGAGCTAACTATGGCTACACCTTC
NA | TRBJ2-1 | TRBV14 | TRBD2 | CASSPIRLAGGHRSSYNEQFF | TGTGCCAGCAGCCCAATAAGACTAGCGGGAGGGCATCGGAGCTCCTACAATGAGCAGTTCTTC
NA | TRBJ2-1 | TRBV5-1 | NA | CASSGNGVSYNEQFF | TGCGCCAGCAGCGGGAATGGGGTATCCTACAATGAGCAGTTCTTC
NA | TRBJ1-1 | TRBV4-2 | NA | CASSQASMNTEAFF | TGTGCCAGCAGCCAAGCTAGCATGAACACTGAAGCTTTCTTT
NA | TRBJ2-7 | TRBV10-1 | NA | CASSESEGRNEQYF | TGCGCCAGCAGTGAGTCGGAGGGGCGGAACGAGCAGTACTTC
NA | TRBJ1-5 | TRBV6-4 | TRBD1 | CASSDDREGNQPQHF | TGTGCCAGCAGTGACGACAGGGAAGGCAATCAGCCCCAGCATTTT
once | TRBJ2-2 | TRBV27 | NA | CASSLLQGSQGELFF | TGTGCCAGCAGTTTGTTACAGGGTTCACAGGGGGAGCTGTTTTTT